This T cell receptor beta chain was found in a study of T cell repertoires in cytomegalovirus infection. General observations from the study: Carriers of CMV plus the relevant HLA were identified by cumulative public TCR beta family frequency. What dominated the ex vivo response were HLA-C-restricted CMV-specific TCR beta clonotypes.

Each CDR3 protein is one row after TCRdb ran MiXCR on the reads. The data contain about 450,000 distinct CDR3 sequences, under 40% of them seen just once; the ten biggest clones take up around 15%. CDR1 and CDR2 from the germline V gene are SGHVS and FQNEAQ. With 3 bases removed from V and 2 bases from J, the gap between germline ends came to 11 bases. CDR3 length: 15 residues. Many counts were recorded for this clonotype. The antigen is not known. The gene calls are TRBV7-8 and TRBJ1-5; no definite D call. The receptor was isolated from a human donor in good health (CMV status not recorded). Some clones in this sample may be carry-over from other donors' samples. Sequenced material: PBMCs. The CDR3: CASSFQAGGNQPQHF. As DNA, the CDR3 is TGTGCCAGCAGCTTCCAGGCGGGTGGCAATCAGCCCCAGCATTTT.